This TCR beta chain was sequenced in a study of fetal regulatory T cell absence and autoimmunity. Study as a whole: The IPEX patients lacked clinical diabetes but had exocrine pancreas autoimmunity. General study findings and limits: Cord blood and pancreas showed broadly similar TRB gene family usage. Some top pancreas TCR clones were over 85-fold enriched versus cord blood.

Concerning this clone: As yet, its antigen is unknown.

CDR1 SGHRS and CDR2 YFSETQ come from the germline V gene. The CDR3 is 13 residues long. V lost 2 bases, J lost 5 bases, and 7 bases lay in between. Sequencing was at survey level. TCRdb keeps only in-frame clones here, not all; method: immunoSEQ multiplex PCR. Found here are about 95,000 clones, around 72% of them singletons; the top ten hold approximately 1.9%. The receptor's source is a male donor with IPEX syndrome. The gene calls are TRBV5-1 and TRBJ1-4, with no clear D. Sequenced material: pancreas tissue. CDR3 in DNA: TGCGCCAGCAGCTTAGGCGGCAATGAAAAACTGTTTTTT. Its translation is CASSLGGNEKLFF.